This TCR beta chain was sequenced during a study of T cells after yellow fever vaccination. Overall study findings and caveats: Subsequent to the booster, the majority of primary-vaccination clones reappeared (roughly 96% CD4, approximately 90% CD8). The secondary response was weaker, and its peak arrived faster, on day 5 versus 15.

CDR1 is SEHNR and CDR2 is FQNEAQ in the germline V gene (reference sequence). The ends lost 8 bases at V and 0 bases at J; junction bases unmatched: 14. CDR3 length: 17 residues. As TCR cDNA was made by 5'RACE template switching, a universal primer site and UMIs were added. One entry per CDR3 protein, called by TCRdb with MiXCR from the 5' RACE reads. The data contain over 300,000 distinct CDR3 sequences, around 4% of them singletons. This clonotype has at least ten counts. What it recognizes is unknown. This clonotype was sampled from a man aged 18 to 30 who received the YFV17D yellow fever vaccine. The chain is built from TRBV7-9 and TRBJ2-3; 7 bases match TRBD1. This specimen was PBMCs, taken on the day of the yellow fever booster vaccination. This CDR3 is CASGRSGQIISTDTQYF. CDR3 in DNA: TGTGCCAGCGGCAGGTCGGGACAGATAATTAGCACAGATACGCAGTATTTT.